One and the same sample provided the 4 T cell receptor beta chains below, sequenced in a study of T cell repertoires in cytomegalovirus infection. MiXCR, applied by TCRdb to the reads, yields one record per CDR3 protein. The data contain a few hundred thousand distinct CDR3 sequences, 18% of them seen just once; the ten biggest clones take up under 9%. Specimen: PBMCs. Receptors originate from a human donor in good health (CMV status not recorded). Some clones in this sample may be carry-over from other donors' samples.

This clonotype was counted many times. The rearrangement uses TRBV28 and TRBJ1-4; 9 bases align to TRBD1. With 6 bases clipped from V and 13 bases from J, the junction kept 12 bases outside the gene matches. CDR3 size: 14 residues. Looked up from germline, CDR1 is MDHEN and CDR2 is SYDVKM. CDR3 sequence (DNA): TGTGCCAGCAGCCAGGGACAGGGCGTGTCTTTACTGTTTTTT. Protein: CASSQGQGVSLLFF.

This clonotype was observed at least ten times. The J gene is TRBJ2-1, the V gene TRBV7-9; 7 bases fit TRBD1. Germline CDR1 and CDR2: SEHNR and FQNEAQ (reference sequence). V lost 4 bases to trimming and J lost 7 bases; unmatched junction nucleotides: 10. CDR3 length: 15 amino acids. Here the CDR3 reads CASSWGTERANEQFF. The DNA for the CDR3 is TGTGCCAGCAGCTGGGGGACAGAACGCGCGAATGAGCAGTTCTTC.

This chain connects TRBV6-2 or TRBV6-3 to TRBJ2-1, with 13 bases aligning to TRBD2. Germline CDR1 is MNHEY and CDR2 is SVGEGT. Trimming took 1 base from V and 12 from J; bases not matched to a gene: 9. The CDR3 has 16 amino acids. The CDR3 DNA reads TGTGCCAGCAGTTACTTGGGACTAGCGGGAAATTTGCGGCAGTTCTTC. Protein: CASSYLGLAGNLRQFF.

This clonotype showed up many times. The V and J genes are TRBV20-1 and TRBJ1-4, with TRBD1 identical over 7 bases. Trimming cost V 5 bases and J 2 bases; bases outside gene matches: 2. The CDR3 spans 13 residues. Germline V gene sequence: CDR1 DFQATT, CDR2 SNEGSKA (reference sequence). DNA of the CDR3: TGCAGTGCTGTACAGGGGACTAATGAAAAACTGTTTTTT. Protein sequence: CSAVQGTNEKLFF.